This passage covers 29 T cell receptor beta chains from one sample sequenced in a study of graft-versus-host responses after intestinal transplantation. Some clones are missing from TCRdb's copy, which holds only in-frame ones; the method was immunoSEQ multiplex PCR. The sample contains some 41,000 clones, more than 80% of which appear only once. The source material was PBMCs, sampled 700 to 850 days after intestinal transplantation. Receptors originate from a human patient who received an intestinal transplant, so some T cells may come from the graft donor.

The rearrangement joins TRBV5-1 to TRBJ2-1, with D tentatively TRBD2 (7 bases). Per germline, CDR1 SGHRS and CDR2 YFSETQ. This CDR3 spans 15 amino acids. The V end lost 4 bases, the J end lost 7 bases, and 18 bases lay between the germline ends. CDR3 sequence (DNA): TGCGCCAGCAGCCCGGGGGGCGGGGTTGTTAATGAGCAGTTCTTC. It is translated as CASSPGGGVVNEQFF.

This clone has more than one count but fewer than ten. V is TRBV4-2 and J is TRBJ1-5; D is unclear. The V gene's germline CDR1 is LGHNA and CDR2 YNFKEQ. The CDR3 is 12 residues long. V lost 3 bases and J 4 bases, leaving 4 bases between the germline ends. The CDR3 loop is CASSQGNQPQHF. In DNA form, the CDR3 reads TGTGCCAGCAGCCAGGGAAATCAGCCCCAGCATTTT.

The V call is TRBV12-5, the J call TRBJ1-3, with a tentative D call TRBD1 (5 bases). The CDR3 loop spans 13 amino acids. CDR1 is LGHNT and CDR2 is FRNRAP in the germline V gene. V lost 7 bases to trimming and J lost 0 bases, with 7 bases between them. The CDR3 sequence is CASEGRSGNTIYF. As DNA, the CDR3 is TGTGCTAGTGAGGGGCGCTCTGGAAACACCATATATTTT.

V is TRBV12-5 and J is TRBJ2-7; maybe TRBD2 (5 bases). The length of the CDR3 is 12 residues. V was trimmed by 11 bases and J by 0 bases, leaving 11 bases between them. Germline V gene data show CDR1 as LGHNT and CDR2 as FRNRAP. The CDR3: CADPADSYEQYF. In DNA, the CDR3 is TGTGCTGACCCAGCGGACTCCTACGAGCAGTACTTC. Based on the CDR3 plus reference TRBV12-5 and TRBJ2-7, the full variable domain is DARVTQTPRHKVTEMGQEVTMRCQPILGHNTVFWYRQTMMQGLELLAYFRNRAPLDDSGMPKDRFSAEMPDATLATLKIQPSEPRDSAVYFCADPADSYEQYFGPGTRLTVT.

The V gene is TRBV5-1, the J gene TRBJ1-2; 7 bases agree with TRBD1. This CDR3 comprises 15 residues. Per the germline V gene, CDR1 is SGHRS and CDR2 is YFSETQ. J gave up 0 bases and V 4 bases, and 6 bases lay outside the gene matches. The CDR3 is CASSPGTEANYGYTF. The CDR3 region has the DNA TGCGCCAGCAGCCCAGGGACAGAAGCTAACTATGGCTACACCTTC. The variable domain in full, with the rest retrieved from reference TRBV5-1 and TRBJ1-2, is KAGVTQTPRYLIKTRGQQVTLSCSPISGHRSVSWYQQTPGQGLQFLFEYFSETQRNKGNFPGRFSGRQFSNSRSEMNVSTLELGDSALYLCASSPGTEANYGYTFGSGTRLTVV.

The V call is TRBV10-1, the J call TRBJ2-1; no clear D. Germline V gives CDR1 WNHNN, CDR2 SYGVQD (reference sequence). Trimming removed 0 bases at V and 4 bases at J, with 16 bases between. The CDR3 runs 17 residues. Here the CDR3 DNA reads TGCGCCAGCAGTGAGTCGCGTCTGGGGAATGGATACAATGAGCAGTTCTTC. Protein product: CASSESRLGNGYNEQFF.

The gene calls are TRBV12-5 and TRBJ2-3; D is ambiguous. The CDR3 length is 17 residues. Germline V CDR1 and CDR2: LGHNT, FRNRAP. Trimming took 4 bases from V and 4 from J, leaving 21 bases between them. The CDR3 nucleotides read TGTGCTAGTGGTTCCTTCTGGGGTAGCCCGATGGCAGATACGCAGTATTTT. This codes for CASGSFWGSPMADTQYF.

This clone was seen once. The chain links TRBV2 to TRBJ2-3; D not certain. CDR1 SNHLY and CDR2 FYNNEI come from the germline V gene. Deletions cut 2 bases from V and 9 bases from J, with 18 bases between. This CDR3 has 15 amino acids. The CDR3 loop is CASSESAGQSVTQYF. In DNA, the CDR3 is TGTGCCAGCAGTGAATCTGCAGGCCAGAGTGTGACGCAGTATTTT.

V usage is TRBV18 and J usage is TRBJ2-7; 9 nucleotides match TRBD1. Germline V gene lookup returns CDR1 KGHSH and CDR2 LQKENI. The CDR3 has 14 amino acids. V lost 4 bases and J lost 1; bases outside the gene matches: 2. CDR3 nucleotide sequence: TGTGCCAGCTCACTCGGGACAGGGTCCTACGAGCAGTACTTC. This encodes CASSLGTGSYEQYF.

Here the CDR3 DNA reads TGTGCCAGCAGGATGATGGGAGGTACAGATACGCAGTATTTT. This encodes CASRMMGGTDTQYF. The chain employs TRBV7-2 and TRBJ2-3; tentatively, D is TRBD2 (6 bases). Trimming took off 6 bases at V and 3 bases at J, with 13 bases between the two ends. The CDR3 is 14 residues long. The germline V gene encodes CDR1 SGHTA and CDR2 FQGNSA.

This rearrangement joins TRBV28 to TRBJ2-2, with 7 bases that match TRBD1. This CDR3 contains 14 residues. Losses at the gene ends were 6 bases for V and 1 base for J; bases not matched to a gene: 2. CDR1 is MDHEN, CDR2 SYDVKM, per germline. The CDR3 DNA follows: TGTGCCAGCAGACGGGACAGGAACACCGGGGAGCTGTTTTTT. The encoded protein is CASRRDRNTGELFF.

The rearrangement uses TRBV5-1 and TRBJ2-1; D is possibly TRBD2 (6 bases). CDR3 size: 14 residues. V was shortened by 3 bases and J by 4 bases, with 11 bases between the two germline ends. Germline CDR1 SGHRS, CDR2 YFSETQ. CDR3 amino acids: CASSSGLLYNEQFF. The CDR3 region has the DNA TGCGCCAGCAGCTCGGGACTTCTATACAATGAGCAGTTCTTC. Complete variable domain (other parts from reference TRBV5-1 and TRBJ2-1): KAGVTQTPRYLIKTRGQQVTLSCSPISGHRSVSWYQQTPGQGLQFLFEYFSETQRNKGNFPGRFSGRQFSNSRSEMNVSTLELGDSALYLCASSSGLLYNEQFFGPGTRLTVL.

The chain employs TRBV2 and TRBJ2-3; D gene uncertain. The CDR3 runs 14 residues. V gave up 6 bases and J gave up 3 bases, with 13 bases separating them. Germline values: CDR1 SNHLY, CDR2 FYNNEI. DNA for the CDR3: TGTGCCAGCAGAGGGCGGCCCGGGACAGATACGCAGTATTTT. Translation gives CASRGRPGTDTQYF.

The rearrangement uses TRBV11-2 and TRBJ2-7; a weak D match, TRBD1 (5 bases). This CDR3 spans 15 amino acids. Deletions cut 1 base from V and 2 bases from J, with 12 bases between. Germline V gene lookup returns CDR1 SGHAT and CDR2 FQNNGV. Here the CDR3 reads CASSLATEKTYEQYF. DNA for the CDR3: TGTGCCAGCAGCTTAGCGACAGAGAAAACCTACGAGCAGTACTTC.

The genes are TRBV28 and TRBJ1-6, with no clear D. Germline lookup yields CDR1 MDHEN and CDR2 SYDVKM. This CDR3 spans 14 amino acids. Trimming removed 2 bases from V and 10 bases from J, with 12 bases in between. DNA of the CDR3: TGTGCCAGCAGTTTAGATAGGGCCCCATCACCCCTCCACTTT. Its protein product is CASSLDRAPSPLHF. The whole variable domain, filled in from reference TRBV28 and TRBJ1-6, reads DVKVTQSSRYLVKRTGEKVFLECVQDMDHENMFWYRQDPGLGLRLIYFSYDVKMKEKGDIPEGYSVSREKKERFSLILESASTNQTSMYLCASSLDRAPSPLHFGNGTRLTVT.

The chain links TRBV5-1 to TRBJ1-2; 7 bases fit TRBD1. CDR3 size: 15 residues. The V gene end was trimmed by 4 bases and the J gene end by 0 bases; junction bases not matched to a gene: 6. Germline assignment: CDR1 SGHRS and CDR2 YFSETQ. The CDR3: CASSTGQVANYGYTF. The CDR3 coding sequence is TGCGCCAGCAGCACTGGACAGGTAGCTAACTATGGCTACACCTTC.

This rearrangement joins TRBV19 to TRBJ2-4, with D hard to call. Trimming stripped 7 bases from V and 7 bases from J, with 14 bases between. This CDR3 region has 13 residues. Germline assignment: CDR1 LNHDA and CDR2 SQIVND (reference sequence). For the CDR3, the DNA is TGTGCCAGTACCCAGAGTTTGGCTAACATTCAGTACTTC. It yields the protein CASTQSLANIQYF.

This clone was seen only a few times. The CDR3 loop is CASNSGSYEQYF. CDR3 DNA sequence: TGTGCCAGCAACAGCGGCTCCTACGAGCAGTACTTC. J is TRBJ2-7 and V is TRBV2, with D tentatively TRBD2 (5 bases). Trimming took off 7 bases at V and 0 bases at J, with 7 bases between the two ends. Germline-derived CDR1 and CDR2 are SNHLY and FYNNEI. CDR3 length: 12 amino acids. The entire variable domain, with the rest obtained from reference TRBV2 and TRBJ2-7, is as follows: EPEVTQTPSHQVTQMGQEVILRCVPISNHLYFYWYRQILGQKVEFLVSFYNNEISEKSEIFDDQFSVERPDGSNFTLKIRSTKLEDSAMYFCASNSGSYEQYFGPGTRLTVT.

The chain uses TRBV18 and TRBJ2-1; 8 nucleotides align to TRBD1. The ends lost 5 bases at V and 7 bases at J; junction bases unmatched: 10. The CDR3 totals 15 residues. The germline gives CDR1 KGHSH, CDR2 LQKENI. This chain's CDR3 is CASSFGRGRLNEQFF. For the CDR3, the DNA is TGTGCCAGCTCATTTGGCAGGGGGCGGTTGAATGAGCAGTTCTTC.

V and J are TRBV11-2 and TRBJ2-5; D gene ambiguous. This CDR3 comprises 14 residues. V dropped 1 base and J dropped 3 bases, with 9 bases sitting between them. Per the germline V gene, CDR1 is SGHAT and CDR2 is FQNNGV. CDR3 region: CASSLGPVEETQYF. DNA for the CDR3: TGTGCCAGCAGCTTAGGGCCGGTCGAAGAGACCCAGTACTTC.

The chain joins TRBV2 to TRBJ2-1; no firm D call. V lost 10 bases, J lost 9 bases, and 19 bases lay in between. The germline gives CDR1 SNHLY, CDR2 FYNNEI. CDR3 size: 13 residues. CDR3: CANPASQSGEQFF. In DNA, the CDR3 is TGTGCCAATCCCGCCTCTCAATCGGGTGAGCAGTTCTTC.

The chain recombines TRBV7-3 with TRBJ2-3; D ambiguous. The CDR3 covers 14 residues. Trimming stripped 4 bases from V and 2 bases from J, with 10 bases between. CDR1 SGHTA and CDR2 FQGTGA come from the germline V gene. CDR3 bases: TGTGCCAGCAGCTCAGGAGTAGACACAGATACGCAGTATTTT. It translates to CASSSGVDTDTQYF.

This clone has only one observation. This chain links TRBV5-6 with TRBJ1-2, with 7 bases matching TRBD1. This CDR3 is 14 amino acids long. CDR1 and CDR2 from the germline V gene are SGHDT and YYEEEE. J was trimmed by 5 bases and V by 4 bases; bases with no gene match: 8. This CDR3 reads CASSNTGTAYGYTF. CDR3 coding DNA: TGTGCCAGCAGCAATACCGGGACAGCGTATGGCTACACCTTC.

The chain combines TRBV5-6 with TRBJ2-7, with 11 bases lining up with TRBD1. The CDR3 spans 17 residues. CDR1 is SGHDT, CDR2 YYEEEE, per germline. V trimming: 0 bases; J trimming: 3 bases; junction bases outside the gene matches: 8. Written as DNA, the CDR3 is TGTGCCAGCAGCTTGGATACAAAGGGACAGGGGGACTACGAGCAGTACTTC. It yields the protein CASSLDTKGQGDYEQYF.

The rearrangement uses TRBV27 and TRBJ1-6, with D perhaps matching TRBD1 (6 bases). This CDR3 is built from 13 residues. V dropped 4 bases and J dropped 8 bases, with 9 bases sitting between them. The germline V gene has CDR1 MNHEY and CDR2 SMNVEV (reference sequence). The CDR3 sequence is CASSYREDSPLHF. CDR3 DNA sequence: TGTGCCAGCAGTTACAGGGAGGATTCACCCCTCCACTTT.

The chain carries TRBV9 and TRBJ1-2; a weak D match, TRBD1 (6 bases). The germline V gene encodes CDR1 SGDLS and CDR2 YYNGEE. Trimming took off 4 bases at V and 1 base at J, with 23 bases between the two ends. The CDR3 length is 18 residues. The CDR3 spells CASSLPSLQGGNNYGYTF. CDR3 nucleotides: TGTGCCAGCAGCCTCCCCTCCCTACAGGGTGGGAATAACTATGGCTACACCTTC.

CDR3 region: CASRQGINTGELFF. The CDR3 DNA follows: TGTGCCAGTCGACAGGGGATCAACACCGGGGAGCTGTTTTTT. The gene calls are TRBV19 and TRBJ2-2; TRBD1 matches 8 bases. CDR3 length equals 14 residues. The V gene end was trimmed by 8 bases and the J gene end by 2 bases; junction bases not matched to a gene: 4. From germline, CDR1 is LNHDA and CDR2 SQIVND (reference sequence). Full variable domain (rest looked up from reference TRBV19 and TRBJ2-2): DGGITQSPKYLFRKEGQNVTLSCEQNLNHDAMYWYRQDPGQGLRLIYYSQIVNDFQKGDIAEGYSVSREKKESFPLTVTSAQKNPTAFYLCASRQGINTGELFFGEGSRLTVL.

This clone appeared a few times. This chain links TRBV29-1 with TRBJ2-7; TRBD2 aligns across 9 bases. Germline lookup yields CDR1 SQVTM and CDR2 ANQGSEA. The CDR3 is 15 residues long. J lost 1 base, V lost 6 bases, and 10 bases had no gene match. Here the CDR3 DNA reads TGCAGCGTAGACGGGCTAGCGGGGAGATCCTACGAGCAGTACTTC. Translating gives CSVDGLAGRSYEQYF.

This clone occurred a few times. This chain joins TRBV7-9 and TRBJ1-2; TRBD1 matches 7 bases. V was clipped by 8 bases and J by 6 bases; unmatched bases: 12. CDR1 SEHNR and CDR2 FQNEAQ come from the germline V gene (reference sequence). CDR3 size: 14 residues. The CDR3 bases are TGTGCCAGCGGAACCGAGACAGGGTCGAATGGCTACACCTTC. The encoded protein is CASGTETGSNGYTF.